This paragraph covers one TCR beta chain sequence. No antigen is known for it. No base quality information exists; no much larger clone differs at one position. The data are from a study of blood T cell repertoires in COVID-19 (dated by TCRdb to 2020 to 2022). Describing the broader study: Samples from collaborators originated in the United States, Italy and Spain and spanned both the acute and convalescent phases of COVID-19. The material from the prospective study consisted of cDNA or gDNA derived from T cells, B-cell-depleted T cells, or PBMCs. The dataset comprised deeply sampled blood TCRbeta repertoires from subjects exposed to, actively infected with, or recovered from COVID-19. The repertoires were made available in a free public database intended to serve as a resource for research on the immune response to SARS-CoV-2. The samples were drawn from two sources: the first 160 participants of the ongoing ImmuneRACE study, and approximately 1,300 subjects contributed by 6 global collaborators. Sample metadata almost always included a de-identified subject ID, COVID-19 status, age in years and sex. HLA class I and class II types, where available, came from metadata supplied by the sample provider rather than from assay-based typing.

Study-level results and caveats: How much clinical and demographic metadata was included differed by source and by participant, and the metadata was provided uncurated.

Whole blood was collected in K2EDTA tubes by collaborating institutions according to the institutions' own protocols. For TCRbeta analysis, collaborators shipped samples as frozen whole blood, isolated PBMCs, or DNA extracted from either of those sample types. The immunoSEQ Assay, a bias-controlled multiplex PCR, was used to amplify TCRbeta CDR3 regions from genomic DNA. The authors processed their data as follows. The number of nucleated cells in each sample was estimated by amplification of reference gene primers within the assay. To quantify the absolute abundance of each unique TCRbeta CDR3 rearrangement, sequence reads were collapsed and filtered. Productive Simpson clonality was computed per sample as the square root of Simpson's diversity index over productive rearrangements. The table comes from immuneACCESS by way of TCRdb, which keeps in-frame sequences with V and J called. Part of the clones is missing from these tables; in studies checked, under half for an unresolved V gene and the rest for unknown reasons. From that table come the V and J calls and clone size; the DNA was used to work out D and trimming. The sample includes 95,000 to 150,000 clones, with around 79% observed a single time. Jointly, the top ten make up 2.3% of the sample.

CDR3 length: 15 amino acids, cysteine to phenylalanine. Of the read, only the CDR3 DNA is kept; its 45 bases are in frame from base 1. Trimming leaves V shorter by 4 bases and J shorter by 3 bases, with the junction holding 7 bases beyond the gene matches. From a lookup of the germline V gene, CDR1 and CDR2 are SGDLS and YYNGEE. The chain is encoded by TRBV9 joined to TRBJ1-3, and 7 junctional nucleotides match TRBD1. The TCR comes from a man aged 70 or older with acute or convalescent COVID-19. The sample taken for sequencing was peripheral blood. The bases are TGTGCCAGCAGCCCCCCGGGACAGATTGGAAACACCATATATTTT. This gives the protein CASSPPGQIGNTIYF.